A single sample is the source of the 3 T cell receptor beta chains below, sequenced in a study of lung T cells in sarcoidosis with Löfgren's syndrome. TCRdb re-derived calls from the reads in MiXCR, one entry per CDR3 protein. The table has roughly 63,000 distinct CDR3 sequences, 21% seen once. Sample: CD4+ T cells from PBMCs. The origin of the receptors is a human donor with sarcoidosis (Löfgren's syndrome or another form), or a control subject (not recorded which).

This clonotype was seen repeatedly, ten times or more. J is TRBJ2-1 and V is TRBV6-1; possible D gene TRBD1, 6 bases. The CDR3 extends over 16 amino acids. Germline V gives CDR1 MNHNS, CDR2 SASEGT. V gave up 2 bases and J gave up 3 bases, with 14 bases separating them. CDR3: CASSETRGSGYNEQFF. The CDR3 bases are TGTGCCAGCAGTGAAACCAGGGGTTCGGGCTACAATGAGCAGTTCTTC.

This clonotype was seen ten or more times. This chain connects TRBV7-2 to TRBJ2-1; D call uncertain. The CDR3 is 13 residues long. Per the germline V gene, CDR1 is SGHTA and CDR2 is FQGNSA. Trimming pared 8 bases from V and 3 bases from J, leaving 11 bases between. Written as DNA, the CDR3 is TGTGCCAGCGTACTTTCCCACTACAATGAGCAGTTCTTC. Protein sequence: CASVLSHYNEQFF.

This clonotype turned up a few times. This sequence joins TRBV5-4 and TRBJ1-1, with a tentative D call TRBD1 (5 bases). CDR1 is SGHNT and CDR2 is YYREEE in the germline V gene (reference sequence). This CDR3 contains 14 residues. Trimming shortened V by 2 bases and J by 3 bases, and 11 bases separated the two germline ends. The CDR3 DNA follows: TGTGCCAGCAGCTTTCCGGGGGGAGACACTGAAGCTTTCTTT. As protein: CASSFPGGDTEAFF.